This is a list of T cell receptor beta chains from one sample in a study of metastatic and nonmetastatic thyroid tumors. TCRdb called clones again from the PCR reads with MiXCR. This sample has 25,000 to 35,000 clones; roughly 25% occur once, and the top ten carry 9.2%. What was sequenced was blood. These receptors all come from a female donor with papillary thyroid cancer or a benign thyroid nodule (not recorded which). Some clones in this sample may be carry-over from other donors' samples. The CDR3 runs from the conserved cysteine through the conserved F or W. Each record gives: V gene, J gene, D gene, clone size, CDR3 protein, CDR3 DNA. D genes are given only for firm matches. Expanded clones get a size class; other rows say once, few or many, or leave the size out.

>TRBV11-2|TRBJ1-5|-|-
CASSLVGTKNQPQHF
TGTGCCAGCAGCTTAGTAGGGACAAAGAATCAGCCCCAGCATTTT
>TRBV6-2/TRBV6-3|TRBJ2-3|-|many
CASRTSGLDTQYF
TGTGCCAGCAGGACCTCAGGGTTGGATACGCAGTATTTT
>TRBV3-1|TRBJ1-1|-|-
CASSPLGLLPEAFF
TGTGCCAGCAGCCCACTTGGCCTGCTCCCTGAAGCTTTCTTT
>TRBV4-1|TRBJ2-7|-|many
CASSPAGYEQYF
TGCGCCAGCAGCCCCGCCGGCTACGAGCAGTACTTC
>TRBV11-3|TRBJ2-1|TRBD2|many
CASSLTRGTSRQFF
TGTGCCAGCAGCTTAACTAGGGGGACTAGTCGGCAGTTCTTC
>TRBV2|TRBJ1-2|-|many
CASKDQDGYTF
TGTGCCAGCAAAGACCAAGATGGCTACACCTTC
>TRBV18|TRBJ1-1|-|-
CASSRSRNTEAFF
TGTGCCAGCTCACGTTCGCGGAACACTGAAGCTTTCTTT
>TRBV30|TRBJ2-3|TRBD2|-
CAWRGGRATDTQYF
TGTGCCTGGAGGGGCGGGAGGGCCACAGATACGCAGTATTTT
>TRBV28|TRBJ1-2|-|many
CASSLVKSGYTF
TGTGCCAGCAGTTTAGTCAAGTCTGGCTACACCTTC
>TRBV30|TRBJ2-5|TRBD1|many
CAWVGGQGIRETQYF
TGTGCCTGGGTTGGAGGACAGGGGATTAGGGAGACCCAGTACTTC
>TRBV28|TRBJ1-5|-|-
CASSLLVIRGDHPRHF
TGTGCCAGCAGTTTGTTGGTTATAAGGGGGGATCATCCCCGGCATTTT
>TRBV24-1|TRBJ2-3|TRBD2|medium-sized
CATSDFGLAGGKGDTQYF
TGTGCCACCAGTGATTTCGGGCTAGCGGGAGGGAAGGGAGATACGCAGTATTTT
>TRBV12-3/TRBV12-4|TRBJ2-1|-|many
CASTRTGAYNEQFF
TGTGCCAGCACCAGGACTGGCGCTTACAATGAGCAGTTCTTC
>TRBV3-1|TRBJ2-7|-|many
CASSQDRFGEQYF
TGTGCCAGCAGCCAAGACAGGTTTGGCGAGCAGTACTTC
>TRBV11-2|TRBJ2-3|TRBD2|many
CASSPLAGTDTQYF
TGTGCCAGCAGTCCCCTAGCGGGCACAGATACGCAGTATTTT
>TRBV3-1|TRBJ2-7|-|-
CASSQEGVRVQYF
TGTGCCAGCAGCCAAGAGGGTGTTCGAGTGCAGTACTTC
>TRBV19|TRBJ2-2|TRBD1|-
CASSLGQANTGELFF
TGTGCCAGTAGCCTAGGACAGGCGAACACCGGGGAGCTGTTTTTT
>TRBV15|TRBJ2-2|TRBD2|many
CAARLAGGTGELFF
TGTGCCGCAAGACTAGCGGGAGGGACCGGGGAGCTGTTTTTT
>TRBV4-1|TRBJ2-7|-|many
CASSLEGSSYEQYF
TGCGCCAGCAGCCTAGAGGGCAGCTCCTACGAGCAGTACTTC
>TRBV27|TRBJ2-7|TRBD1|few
CASSTKGQGTPTYEQYF
TGTGCCAGCAGTACAAAAGGACAGGGAACCCCGACCTACGAGCAGTACTTC
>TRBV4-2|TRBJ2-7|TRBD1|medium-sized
CASSTPGQGVEQYF
TGTGCCAGCAGCACGCCGGGACAGGGTGTGGAGCAGTACTTC
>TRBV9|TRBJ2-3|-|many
CASRRETNTDTQYF
TGTGCCAGCAGGAGAGAGACCAACACAGATACGCAGTATTTT
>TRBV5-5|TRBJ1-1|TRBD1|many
CASSPDRGTEAFF
TGTGCCAGCAGCCCGGACAGGGGCACTGAAGCTTTCTTT